This entry lists 24 T cell receptor beta chains sequenced from one sample in a study of T cells in Graves' hyperthyroidism and ophthalmopathy. TCR beta CDR3 region amplification was performed from RNA transcripts. Carried out on the TCR CDR3, a first-round RT-PCR used the HTBI primer set. TCRdb reanalysed the multiplex PCR reads using MiXCR and keeps one entry per CDR3 protein. The data show around 480,000 distinct CDR3 sequences, with roughly an eighth seen just once and roughly 17% held by the top ten. Material: blood. These receptors all stem from a woman under 30 with Graves' hyperthyroidism.

This clonotype was seen many times. The gene calls are TRBV12-3 or TRBV12-4 and TRBJ2-7; 7 nucleotides align to TRBD2. Trimming took 8 bases from V and 6 from J; bases not matched to a gene: 10. The CDR3 extends over 13 amino acids. The chain's CDR3 is CASGPGGLREQYF. The CDR3 region has the DNA TGTGCCAGCGGTCCGGGGGGTCTACGCGAGCAGTACTTC.

This clonotype was found many times. This chain links TRBV11-2 with TRBJ2-3; D gene unclear. The germline V gene has CDR1 SGHAT and CDR2 FQNNGV. V lost 6 bases and J 2 bases, leaving 21 bases between the germline ends. This CDR3 has 17 amino acids. This chain's CDR3 is CASRAALTEPITDTQYF. CDR3 coding DNA: TGTGCCAGCAGGGCAGCCCTTACTGAACCGATCACAGATACGCAGTATTTT.

The chain links TRBV3-1 to TRBJ2-1, with 7 bases identical to TRBD1. The J call may be in error: the DNA end matches TRBJ2-7 better. This CDR3 is built from 15 residues. Germline V CDR1 and CDR2: LGHDT, YNNKEL (reference sequence). For the CDR3, the DNA is TGTGCCAGCAGCCAAGACGGACGGACAGGTAGTGAGCAGTACGTC. Its translation: CASSQDGRTGSEQYV.

This clonotype has ten or more counts. V usage is TRBV5-1 and J usage is TRBJ2-1, with TRBD2 matching 10 bases. J gave up 5 bases and V 4 bases, and 6 bases lay outside the gene matches. The CDR3 covers 15 residues. Germline CDR1 is SGHRS and CDR2 is YFSETQ. CDR3 residues: CASSPSGRGDNEQFF. CDR3 in DNA: TGCGCCAGCAGCCCTAGCGGGAGAGGGGACAATGAGCAGTTCTTC.

The V and J genes are TRBV20-1 and TRBJ1-5; no clear D. Deletions cut 1 base from V and 3 bases from J, with 13 bases between. Germline V gene data show CDR1 as DFQATT and CDR2 as SNEGSKA (reference sequence). This CDR3 region has 15 residues. As DNA, the CDR3 is TGCAGTGCTAGAGCTACGGCGGTAGACAATCAGCCCCAGCATTTT. Translation gives CSARATAVDNQPQHF.

There are a few counts of this clonotype. A much larger clone lies one base from this, so it may be a read error. The genes are TRBV27 and TRBJ2-1; D is unresolved. The germline V gene has CDR1 MNHEY and CDR2 SMNVEV (reference sequence). Trimming removed 4 bases at V and 4 bases at J, with 11 bases between. The length of the CDR3 is 14 residues. The CDR3 DNA follows: TGTGCCAGCAGTTCAAAGCTATTATACAATGAGCAGTTCTTC. Protein product: CASSSKLLYNEQFF.

The genes are TRBV6-1 and TRBJ1-5; D is ambiguous. The CDR3 consists of 12 residues. Trimming cost V 5 bases and J 6 bases, with 8 bases left between them. The germline gives CDR1 MNHNS, CDR2 SASEGT. The CDR3 DNA reads TGTGCCAGCAGTAGAGACTCTCAGCCCCAGCATTTT. Translation: CASSRDSQPQHF.

The chain combines TRBV12-3 or TRBV12-4 with TRBJ2-1; perhaps D is TRBD1 or TRBD2 (6 bases each). CDR3 length: 17 amino acids. Deletions cut 4 bases from V and 1 base from J, with 17 bases between. The CDR3 is CASSSSGEGGSYNEQFF. DNA of the CDR3: TGTGCCAGCAGTTCTTCCGGGGAAGGGGGGTCCTACAATGAGCAGTTCTTC.

This clonotype came up a few times. The chain carries TRBV7-9 and TRBJ2-7; 10 bases line up with TRBD1. Germline V CDR1 and CDR2: SEHNR, FQNEAQ (reference sequence). Germline trimming cut 1 base from V and 5 bases from J; bases unmatched to any gene: 5. The CDR3 is 15 amino acids. CDR3 DNA sequence: TGTGCCAGCAGCTTAGGACAGGGGGCCGCCCACGAGCAGTACTTC. Protein sequence: CASSLGQGAAHEQYF.

This clonotype has at least ten counts. The gene calls are TRBV7-3 and TRBJ2-2; 13 nucleotides align to TRBD2. Germline V CDR1 and CDR2: SGHTA, FQGTGA. Trimming took 5 bases from V and 8 from J; bases not matched to a gene: 14. The CDR3 sequence is 18 residues long. CDR3 sequence: CASSTGTSGTIGAGELFF. The CDR3 bases are TGTGCCAGCAGCACTGGGACTAGCGGGACCATAGGGGCAGGGGAGCTGTTTTTT.

This clonotype has ten or more counts. This chain joins TRBV9 and TRBJ2-1; possible D gene TRBD1, 6 bases. V was shortened by 3 bases and J by 0 bases, with 13 bases between the two germline ends. CDR1 SGDLS and CDR2 YYNGEE come from the germline V gene. This CDR3 has 16 amino acids. The CDR3 loop reads CASSDPGHTSYNEQFF. CDR3 coding DNA: TGTGCCAGCAGCGACCCGGGACATACCTCCTACAATGAGCAGTTCTTC. Full variable domain (remainder filled in from reference TRBV9 and TRBJ2-1): DSGVTQTPKHLITATGQRVTLRCSPRSGDLSVYWYQQSLDQGLQFLIQYYNGEERAKGNILERFSAQQFPDLHSELNLSSLELGDSALYFCASSDPGHTSYNEQFFGPGTRLTVL.

This clonotype was counted at least ten times. J is TRBJ1-2 and V is TRBV24-1, with 11 positions matching TRBD1. After removal of 2 bases from V and 7 bases from J, the junction contained 2 bases not matched to a gene. The CDR3 is 14 amino acids. In germline, CDR1 is KGHDR, CDR2 SFDVKD. As DNA, the CDR3 is TGTGCCACCAGTGATTATGGGACAGGGGGTGGCTACACCTTC. This encodes CATSDYGTGGGYTF.

This clonotype was seen more than once but under ten times. The V call is TRBV6-2 or TRBV6-3, the J call TRBJ2-2; 9 bases agree with TRBD1. CDR1 is MNHEY, CDR2 SVGEGT, per germline. Trimming took 11 bases from V and 5 from J; bases not matched to a gene: 15. The CDR3 spans 16 residues. The CDR3 region has the DNA TGTGCCTCAACGGACAGGGGAGTTCCGAGAACCGGGGAGCTGTTTTTT. It specifies CASTDRGVPRTGELFF.

Remarks on this clonotype: This may be a read error, as it is one base from a much larger clone. V gene TRBV10-3 combines with J gene TRBJ2-1; TRBD2 aligns across 8 bases. The CDR3 is 14 residues long. V lost 6 bases to trimming and J lost 15 bases; unmatched junction nucleotides: 16. Germline V gene sequence: CDR1 ENHRY, CDR2 SYGVKD. The CDR3 reads CAIRDEGLGPLRFF. CDR3 nucleotide sequence: TGTGCCATCAGGGACGAGGGACTAGGCCCTCTGAGGTTCTTC.

This clonotype was seen at least ten times. The V and J genes are TRBV5-1 and TRBJ1-1; a possible D gene is TRBD1 (5 bases). V shed 8 bases and J shed 0 bases, with 20 bases lying between them. Germline CDR1 SGHRS, CDR2 YFSETQ. This CDR3 has 16 amino acids. CDR3 amino acids: CARDRGGGVMNTEAFF. CDR3 DNA sequence: TGCGCCAGAGATCGGGGGGGAGGGGTGATGAACACTGAAGCTTTCTTT.

This clonotype occurred many times. This chain links TRBV2 with TRBJ1-1; D is perhaps TRBD1 (5 bases). The CDR3 runs to 14 residues. Trimming removed 7 bases from V and 7 bases from J, with 19 bases in between. CDR1 is SNHLY and CDR2 is FYNNEI in the germline V gene. In nucleotides, the CDR3 is TGTGCCAGCACAGGGTCAGCTAAACTTGGTGAAGCTTTCTTT. Translation gives CASTGSAKLGEAFF.

As DNA, the CDR3 is TGTGCCACCAGTAGTAAGGGACAGAATAATGAAAAACTGTTTTTT. Translated, it gives CATSSKGQNNEKLFF. The rearrangement links TRBV15 to TRBJ1-4; TRBD1 matches at 7 bases. The CDR3 extends over 15 amino acids. CDR1 is LNHNV and CDR2 is YYDKDF in the germline V gene (reference sequence). V shed 6 bases, J shed 4 bases, and the junction held 8 bases outside the gene matches.

This clonotype came up many times. The genes are TRBV28 and TRBJ2-7, with D possibly being TRBD1 or TRBD2 (5 bases each). This CDR3 comprises 13 residues. V was cut by 6 bases and J by 1 base, with 10 bases left in between. Germline V CDR1 and CDR2: MDHEN, SYDVKM. The DNA of the CDR3 is TGTGCCAGCAGGGGGACCCGATCCTACGAGCAGTACGTC. Translation gives CASRGTRSYEQYV.

The chain carries TRBV20-1 and TRBJ2-1; 10 bases are shared with TRBD2. The CDR3 consists of 15 residues. V dropped 2 bases and J dropped 6; count of bases not matched to a gene: 7. Germline V gene sequence: CDR1 DFQATT, CDR2 SNEGSKA (reference sequence). The CDR3 DNA sequence: TGCAGTGCTAGATCTAGCGGGAGTTTAACCAATGAGCAGTTCTTC. It translates to CSARSSGSLTNEQFF.

This clonotype has only a few counts. V is TRBV29-1 and J is TRBJ1-3; weak D call: TRBD1 (5 bases). Germline V CDR1 and CDR2: SQVTM, ANQGSEA. The CDR3 has 14 amino acids. V dropped 0 bases and J dropped 8 bases, with 14 bases sitting between them. DNA for the CDR3: TGCAGCGTTGAAGACAGACAGTTTGCGGACACCATATATTTT. Residues: CSVEDRQFADTIYF.

At least ten counts were recorded for this clonotype. Relative to the germline gene, one junction end is altered; a read error may explain this. The V gene is TRBV27, the J gene TRBJ2-2; 7 bases agree with TRBD1. The CDR3 is 16 amino acids. CDR1 is MNHEY, CDR2 SMNVEV, per germline (reference sequence). As DNA, the CDR3 is TGTGCCAGCAGTTTTCCAAGGGGGCGTGGTACCGGGAAGCTGTTTTTT. This encodes CASSFPRGRGTGKLFF.

This clonotype was recorded a few times. CDR3 amino acids: CAISAPSGNSGNTIYF. CDR3 DNA: TGTGCCATCAGTGCGCCCTCAGGCAACTCTGGAAACACCATATATTTT. The V call is TRBV10-3, the J call TRBJ1-3; no clear D. CDR1 and CDR2 from the germline V gene are ENHRY and SYGVKD. V shed 4 bases and J shed 0 bases, with 13 bases lying between them. This CDR3 contains 16 residues.

This clonotype was recorded at least ten times. The rearrangement joins TRBV6-1 to TRBJ2-7; TRBD2 matches at 11 bases. The CDR3 runs 13 residues. Per the germline V gene, CDR1 is MNHNS and CDR2 is SASEGT. V shed 6 bases, J shed 4 bases, and the junction held 2 bases outside the gene matches. In DNA form, the CDR3 reads TGTGCCAGCAGGACTAGCGGGGAATACGAGCAGTACTTC. It yields the protein CASRTSGEYEQYF.

The table lists this clonotype with many counts. The chain recombines TRBV27 with TRBJ2-5; D may correspond to TRBD1 or TRBD2 (6 bases each). This CDR3 comprises 15 residues. Between the trimmed V and J ends, which lost 3 bases and 5 bases, there was a span of 16 bases. Germline V CDR1 and CDR2: MNHEY, SMNVEV (reference sequence). The CDR3 is CASSFLGGGEETQYF. The CDR3 region has the DNA TGTGCCAGCAGTTTCCTGGGGGGCGGAGAGGAGACCCAGTACTTC.